Presented here are 23 T cell receptor beta chains from one specimen sequenced in a study of blood T cell repertoires in COVID-19. TCRdb's copy holds only in-frame clones and misses some; the assay was immunoSEQ multiplex PCR. Counted here are some 220,000 clones, approximately 84% occurring once; the ten biggest clones make up 4%. Sequencing was carried out using peripheral blood. These receptors were taken from a man aged 50 to 60 with acute or convalescent COVID-19.

This clone was found a few times. The chain employs TRBV5-8 and TRBJ2-7; D call uncertain. Trimming stripped 7 bases from V and 2 bases from J, with 16 bases between. Germline CDR1 reads SGHTS; CDR2 reads YDEGEE. This CDR3 is 14 amino acids long. CDR3 amino acids: CASGQLIIPYEQYF. Written as DNA, the CDR3 is TGTGCCAGCGGGCAGCTTATAATCCCCTACGAGCAGTACTTC.

The chain employs TRBV4-1 and TRBJ2-7, with 10 bases matching TRBD1. Trimming took 4 bases from V and 4 from J; bases not matched to a gene: 1. The CDR3 loop spans 13 amino acids. The V gene's germline CDR1 is MGHRA and CDR2 YSYEKL. The CDR3 bases are TGCGCCAGCAGCCGGGACAGGGGTTACGAGCAGTACTTC. Translating it yields CASSRDRGYEQYF.

The J gene is TRBJ2-1, the V gene TRBV5-1; D call uncertain. Trimming removed 2 bases at V and 2 bases at J, with 8 bases between. This CDR3 is 14 amino acids long. Germline CDR1 SGHRS, CDR2 YFSETQ. The CDR3 bases are TGCGCCAGCAGCTTAACAAACCCCTACAATGAGCAGTTCTTC. Amino acids: CASSLTNPYNEQFF.

The CDR3 loop is CASSQYNEQFF. As DNA, the CDR3 is TGTGCCAGCAGTCAATACAATGAGCAGTTCTTC. V is TRBV6-5 and J is TRBJ2-1; unclear D gene. This CDR3 contains 11 residues. Germline CDR1 reads MNHEY; CDR2 reads SVGAGI. Deletions cut 5 bases from V and 4 bases from J, with 3 bases between.

The chain joins TRBV13 to TRBJ2-3, with 12 bases identical to TRBD2. Germline assignment: CDR1 PRHDT and CDR2 FYEKMQ (reference sequence). The trim removed 6 bases at V and 0 bases at J, leaving 7 bases unmatched. The CDR3 has 17 amino acids. The CDR3 protein is CASSLAGGWASTDTQYF. CDR3 bases: TGTGCCAGCAGTCTAGCGGGAGGGTGGGCTAGCACAGATACGCAGTATTTT. The whole variable domain, remainder taken from reference TRBV13 and TRBJ2-3, is AAGVIQSPRHLIKEKRETATLKCYPIPRHDTVYWYQQGPGQDPQFLISFYEKMQSDKGSIPDRFSAQQFSDYHSELNMSSLELGDSALYFCASSLAGGWASTDTQYFGPGTRLTVL.

The rearrangement links TRBV11-2 to TRBJ2-7, with 8 bases identical to TRBD2. V shed 5 bases, J shed 0 bases, and the junction held 3 bases outside the gene matches. CDR3 length equals 14 residues. Germline CDR1 reads SGHAT; CDR2 reads FQNNGV. The CDR3 protein is CASSPGGGSYEQYF. DNA of the CDR3: TGTGCCAGCAGCCCCGGGGGGGGCTCCTACGAGCAGTACTTC.

This rearrangement joins TRBV15 to TRBJ2-5; 10 bases align to TRBD2. The J segment lost 5 bases and the V segment lost 0 bases, leaving 12 bases of the junction unmatched. This CDR3 is built from 18 residues. The germline gives CDR1 LNHNV, CDR2 YYDKDF (reference sequence). DNA for the CDR3: TGTGCCACCAGCAGAGATGGGATAGCGGGAGGCAGGGGGGAGACCCAGTACTTC. It specifies CATSRDGIAGGRGETQYF.

Turning to this clone: At one end the junction does not follow the germline gene, possibly because of a read error. The rearrangement uses TRBV2 and TRBJ1-2, with D unclear. The CDR3 consists of 13 residues. Germline V gives CDR1 SNHLY, CDR2 FYNNEI. In nucleotides, the CDR3 is TGTGCCAGTAGTGAGGGAGAAACGTATGGCTACACCTTC. Translating gives CASSEGETYGYTF.

The chain uses TRBV7-6 and TRBJ2-2; a possible D gene is TRBD2 (6 bases). Trimming shortened V by 2 bases and J by 4 bases, and 14 bases separated the two germline ends. Germline V CDR1 and CDR2: SGHVS, FNYEAQ. This CDR3 has 16 amino acids. The CDR3 sequence: CASSLFQEGLTGELFF. The CDR3 bases are TGTGCCAGCAGCTTATTTCAGGAGGGGCTCACCGGGGAGCTGTTTTTT.

The chain employs TRBV6-5 and TRBJ2-1, with 8 nucleotides matching TRBD2. CDR1 MNHEY and CDR2 SVGAGI come from the germline V gene. The CDR3 contains 15 residues. V lost 1 base, J lost 5 bases, and 4 bases stayed unmatched. CDR3 amino acids: CASSYWNSGDNEQFF. In DNA form, the CDR3 reads TGTGCCAGCAGTTACTGGAATAGCGGGGACAATGAGCAGTTCTTC.

The chain joins TRBV7-3 to TRBJ2-2; 10 positions match TRBD1. Trimming cost V 2 bases and J 6 bases; bases outside gene matches: 6. The CDR3 has 16 amino acids. The germline CDR1 and CDR2 sequences are SGHTA and FQGTGA. This CDR3 reads CASSLLGTGVSGELFF. The CDR3 DNA sequence: TGTGCCAGCAGCTTACTCGGGACAGGGGTATCCGGGGAGCTGTTTTTT.

The rearrangement joins TRBV27 to TRBJ1-2; TRBD1 matches at 7 bases. The CDR3 runs 16 residues. Germline trimming cut 4 bases from V and 1 base from J; bases unmatched to any gene: 9. Looked up from germline, CDR1 is MNHEY and CDR2 is SMNVEV (reference sequence). CDR3 DNA: TGTGCCAGCAGTTCAAACCGACAGGGTTTTAACTATGGCTACACCTTC. It is translated as CASSSNRQGFNYGYTF.

The genes are TRBV10-3 and TRBJ2-7; 8 bases are shared with TRBD1. V lost 5 bases, J lost 4 bases, and 10 bases stayed unmatched. Germline-derived CDR1 and CDR2 are ENHRY and SYGVKD. The CDR3 extends over 15 amino acids. The CDR3 here is CAISKQDRVGYEQYF. CDR3 nucleotide sequence: TGTGCCATCAGTAAACAGGACAGGGTTGGTTACGAGCAGTACTTC.

V usage is TRBV3-1 (or the pseudogene TRBV3-2) and J usage is TRBJ2-1; 8 bases are a match to TRBD1. J gave up 4 bases and V 3 bases, and 11 bases lay outside the gene matches. Germline-derived CDR1 and CDR2 are LGHDT and YNNKEL (reference sequence). The CDR3 spans 17 residues. The CDR3 nucleotides read TGTGCCAGCAGCCATGCTATCCCAGGGGGCGATTACAATGAGCAGTTCTTC. It encodes CASSHAIPGGDYNEQFF.

On this clone: The same CDR3 is also encoded by other DNA sequences in this sample. The chain couples TRBV3-1 (or the pseudogene TRBV3-2) to TRBJ1-6; D possibly corresponds to TRBD1 (6 bases). Germline CDR1 reads LGHDT; CDR2 reads YNNKEL (reference sequence). The CDR3 runs 14 residues. Trimming removed 1 base from V and 10 bases from J, with 11 bases in between. For the CDR3, the DNA is TGTGCCAGCAGCCAAGGGGGGCGAGGATCACCCCTCCACTTT. As protein: CASSQGGRGSPLHF.

The J gene is TRBJ2-1, the V gene TRBV6-5, with D perhaps TRBD2 (5 bases). This CDR3 comprises 12 residues. Germline V gives CDR1 MNHEY, CDR2 SVGAGI. V gave up 7 bases and J gave up 7 bases, with 11 bases separating them. This chain's CDR3 is CASTAGGNEQFF. The CDR3 nucleotides read TGTGCCAGCACCGCGGGTGGGAATGAGCAGTTCTTC.

This rearrangement joins TRBV19 to TRBJ1-3; TRBD1 is a possible D gene (6 bases). The V end was cut by 6 bases, the J end by 1 base, with 10 bases between. The germline gives CDR1 LNHDA, CDR2 SQIVND (reference sequence). The CDR3 totals 14 residues. The CDR3 sequence: CASRIQGSGNTIYF. In nucleotides, the CDR3 is TGTGCCAGTAGAATCCAGGGGTCTGGAAACACCATATATTTT.

The V gene is TRBV6-1, the J gene TRBJ2-7; no clear D. The V gene lost 2 bases and the J gene lost 6 bases, with 8 bases spanning the gap. This CDR3 contains 12 residues. Germline V lookup: CDR1 MNHNS, CDR2 SASEGT. For the CDR3, the DNA is TGTGCCAGCAGTGAAACCCGGAGCGAGCAGTACTTC. Its translation: CASSETRSEQYF.

This clone occurred once. V usage is TRBV28 and J usage is TRBJ2-5; weak D call: TRBD1 (6 bases). CDR1 and CDR2 (germline): MDHEN, SYDVKM. The CDR3 has 13 residues. Trimming removed 1 base at V and 5 bases at J, with 8 bases between. CDR3 nucleotide sequence: TGTGCCAGCAGTTTATCAGGGGCCGAGACCCAGTACTTC. Translating it yields CASSLSGAETQYF.

This chain connects TRBV6-1 to TRBJ1-1; TRBD1 matches at 7 bases. J gave up 6 bases and V 2 bases, and 6 bases lay outside the gene matches. This CDR3 is 14 amino acids long. In germline, CDR1 is MNHNS, CDR2 SASEGT. The DNA of the CDR3 is TGTGCCAGCAGTGAACAGGGGGTCGGGGCTGAAGCTTTCTTT. Amino acids: CASSEQGVGAEAFF.

This clone has just a few counts. The chain links TRBV5-1 to TRBJ1-4, with a weak D call TRBD1 (5 bases). The CDR3 has 14 residues. Trimming shortened V by 3 bases and J by 8 bases, and 14 bases separated the two germline ends. Germline V gene lookup returns CDR1 SGHRS and CDR2 YFSETQ. CDR3 coding DNA: TGCGCCAGCAGCTCGGGACTGGGGAAAGAAAAACTGTTTTTT. The encoded protein is CASSSGLGKEKLFF.

The chain carries TRBV5-1 and TRBJ2-2; 7 bases align to TRBD2. Trimming took 7 bases from V and 5 from J; bases not matched to a gene: 8. Germline V CDR1 and CDR2: SGHRS, YFSETQ. The length of the CDR3 is 14 residues. The CDR3 sequence is CASSDREETGELFF. The CDR3 DNA is TGCGCCAGCTCTGACCGGGAGGAAACCGGGGAGCTGTTTTTT.

This clone has just a few counts. The rearrangement joins TRBV5-1 to TRBJ1-6, with D possibly matching TRBD1 (5 bases). The CDR3 sequence is 15 residues long. The ends were cut back, 1 base at V and 8 bases at J, with 13 bases in the middle. The germline gives CDR1 SGHRS, CDR2 YFSETQ. CDR3 protein: CASSLSWQGDSPLHF. CDR3 DNA: TGCGCCAGCAGCTTGAGTTGGCAGGGTGATTCACCCCTCCACTTT.